The 14 T cell receptor beta chains listed next were all sequenced from one sample in a study of T cells expressing NK-cell markers. TCRdb re-called the 5' RACE reads and shows each CDR3 protein once, DNA omitted. The sample's table shows over 100,000 distinct CDR3 sequences. The sequenced sample consisted of blood T cells: a sorted CD56 or NKG2C T cell subset, CD4+ or CD8+ T cells, or bulk PBMC T cells (not recorded which). The receptors were gathered from a woman aged 18-70 years in good health.

This sequence joins TRBV4-1 and TRBJ1-2; the D call from TCRdb, TRBD1, cannot be confirmed without DNA. Per germline, CDR1 MGHRA and CDR2 YSYEKL. The CDR3 is 15 residues long. The CDR3 here is CASSQVSEGHYGYTF.

The CDR3 reads CSVEGLGIETEAFF. V gene TRBV29-1 combines with J gene TRBJ1-1. CDR3 length equals 14 residues. Per the germline V gene, CDR1 is SQVTM and CDR2 is ANQGSEA.

The CDR3 region is CASSHAGPGTDSNQPQHF. The chain recombines TRBV6-5 with TRBJ1-5; TCRdb outputs TRBD1, but without DNA this stays unchecked. In germline, CDR1 is MNHEY, CDR2 SVGAGI. The CDR3 has 18 amino acids.

The rearrangement uses TRBV20-1 and TRBJ1-5; the TCRdb D gene call, TRBD1, has no DNA to confirm it. The germline gives CDR1 DFQATT, CDR2 SNEGSKA (reference sequence). The CDR3 is made up of 14 amino acids. The CDR3 loop reads CSAPRQSAGGPQHF.

The chain employs TRBV29-1 and TRBJ1-6; TCRdb's assignment of TRBD1 cannot be checked, as there is no DNA. The CDR3 covers 16 residues. CDR1 and CDR2 (germline): SQVTM, ANQGSEA. CDR3: CSVERGAGLSNSPLHF.

The chain has TRBV7-9 and TRBJ2-6; no DNA is available, so the TRBD1 call from TCRdb remains unchecked. Germline CDR1 and CDR2: SEHNR and FQNEAQ (reference sequence). The CDR3 length is 15 residues. The CDR3 sequence is CASSRDFSGANVLTF.

The V call is TRBV9, the J call TRBJ2-1. The CDR3 extends over 12 amino acids. Per germline, CDR1 SGDLS and CDR2 YYNGEE. The CDR3 sequence is CASSGFYNEQFF.

The chain combines TRBV29-1 with TRBJ2-7; TCRdb lists TRBD2, though no DNA is available to test this call. The CDR3 runs 14 residues. The germline CDR1 and CDR2 sequences are SQVTM and ANQGSEA. The CDR3: CSVDGLADSPEQYF.

The chain couples TRBV27 to TRBJ1-2; there is no DNA to check the TCRdb D call of TRBD1. Germline V CDR1 and CDR2: MNHEY, SMNVEV (reference sequence). CDR3 size: 16 residues. The CDR3 loop reads CASSLTVGGPLYGYTF.

V and J are TRBV12-3 or TRBV12-4 and TRBJ1-1; TCRdb reports TRBD1, a call that lacks DNA to check it against. The CDR3 is 14 amino acids. The CDR3 here is CASSSDRVRAEAFF.

The rearrangement uses TRBV14 and TRBJ2-7. This CDR3 contains 12 residues. Germline V lookup: CDR1 SGHDN, CDR2 FVKESK. This CDR3 reads CASGDGVHEQYF. Drawing the rest from reference TRBV14 and TRBJ2-7, the complete variable domain is EAGVTQFPSHSVIEKGQTVTLRCDPISGHDNLYWYRRVMGKEIKFLLHFVKESKQDESGMPNNRFLAERTGGTYSTLKVQPAELEDSGVYFCASGDGVHEQYFGPGTRLTVT.

The rearrangement joins TRBV4-1 to TRBJ1-1; no DNA is available, so the TRBD1 call from TCRdb remains unchecked. Germline V gene data show CDR1 as MGHRA and CDR2 as YSYEKL. This CDR3 comprises 15 residues. This CDR3 is CASSQAPHPNTEAFF.

The chain has TRBV5-5 and TRBJ1-1; TCRdb names TRBD1, which stays unverified in the absence of DNA. Per germline, CDR1 SGHKS and CDR2 YYEKEE (reference sequence). The CDR3 is made up of 13 amino acids. The CDR3: CASILTGGTEAFF.

V is TRBV12-3 or TRBV12-4 and J is TRBJ1-1; TCRdb selects TRBD1, and the lack of DNA leaves this call unchecked. This CDR3 contains 15 residues. This chain's CDR3 is CASSHPRATNTEAFF.